The 9 T cell receptor beta chains below come from one sample, sequenced in a study of shared clonotypes between healthy human individuals. Only in-frame clones appear in the TCRdb table, and some are missing; sequencing was by immunoSEQ multiplex PCR. The table records approximately 2,000,000 clones, under 95% of them present only once. The sequenced material came from naive CD4+ T cells from PBMCs. Subset indicated: CD45RA+ positively selected. Receptor source: a man aged 18 to 30 in good health. Some clones in this sample may be carry-over from other donors' samples.

Worth noting for this clone: The sample has other DNA sequences that encode this CDR3 too. V gene TRBV5-1 combines with J gene TRBJ1-1, with D hard to call. Per germline, CDR1 SGHRS and CDR2 YFSETQ. Trimming took off 3 bases at V and 1 base at J, with 7 bases between the two ends. This CDR3 has 13 residues. Here the CDR3 DNA reads TGCGCCAGCAGCTCGGACCCGAACACTGAAGCTTTCTTT. This translates into CASSSDPNTEAFF.

The V gene is TRBV7-3, the J gene TRBJ2-2; 10 nucleotides agree with TRBD2. The CDR3 length is 16 residues. Germline trimming cut 3 bases from V and 6 bases from J; bases unmatched to any gene: 7. The germline gives CDR1 SGHTA, CDR2 FQGTGA. CDR3 loop: CASSLRLAGEAGELFF. CDR3 bases: TGTGCCAGCAGCTTGAGGCTAGCGGGAGAAGCCGGGGAGCTGTTTTTT.

J is TRBJ2-3 and V is TRBV5-1; TRBD1 agrees at 12 bases. Germline-derived CDR1 and CDR2 are SGHRS and YFSETQ. The CDR3 is made up of 14 amino acids. The ends lost 4 bases at V and 6 bases at J; junction bases unmatched: 3. As DNA, the CDR3 is TGCGCCAGCAGCACGGGGACAGGGGGCGATACGCAGTATTTT. Amino acid sequence: CASSTGTGGDTQYF.

V usage is TRBV6-5 and J usage is TRBJ1-3, with D possibly being TRBD1 (5 bases). This CDR3 is 15 amino acids long. Germline CDR1 is MNHEY and CDR2 is SVGAGI. V was pared by 5 bases and J by 1 base, with 12 bases between. As DNA, the CDR3 is TGTGCCAGCAGTAAGGGGACGGCTTCTGGAAACACCATATATTTT. It translates to CASSKGTASGNTIYF.

The chain employs TRBV11-2 and TRBJ2-5; D is ambiguous. This CDR3 is 14 amino acids long. The germline gives CDR1 SGHAT, CDR2 FQNNGV. The V end was cut by 0 bases, the J end by 6 bases, with 11 bases between. CDR3 amino acids: CASSLEALGKTQYF. The CDR3 DNA reads TGTGCCAGCAGCTTAGAAGCGCTGGGGAAGACCCAGTACTTC.

The chain combines TRBV6-5 with TRBJ2-1, with a possible D match to TRBD2 (6 bases). The CDR3 sequence is 16 residues long. Trimming pared 0 bases from V and 7 bases from J, leaving 16 bases between. CDR1 is MNHEY and CDR2 is SVGAGI in the germline V gene. This CDR3 reads CASSYSRRAILNEQFF. CDR3 coding DNA: TGTGCCAGCAGTTACTCACGGAGGGCAATCTTGAATGAGCAGTTCTTC.

As to this clone: Other DNA sequences in the same sample also yield this CDR3. The chain carries TRBV2 and TRBJ2-5, with TRBD1 identical over 9 bases. The CDR3 is made up of 12 amino acids. Per germline, CDR1 SNHLY and CDR2 FYNNEI. The V gene end was trimmed by 6 bases and the J gene end by 4 bases; junction bases not matched to a gene: 0. CDR3 sequence reads: CASRDRGETQYF. As DNA, the CDR3 is TGTGCCAGCAGGGACAGGGGAGAGACCCAGTACTTC.

CDR3 bases: TGTGCCAGCAGCGCGGGCGGTTCAGGGGTCCACGAGCAGTACTTC. This encodes CASSAGGSGVHEQYF. The chain is built from TRBV5-4 and TRBJ2-7; a weak D match, TRBD1 (6 bases). CDR1 and CDR2 (germline): SGHNT, YYREEE (reference sequence). V lost 4 bases and J 5 bases, leaving 19 bases between the germline ends. This CDR3 spans 15 amino acids.

V gene TRBV19 combines with J gene TRBJ2-1; D is unresolved. This CDR3 spans 13 amino acids. Germline loops: CDR1 LNHDA, CDR2 SQIVND (reference sequence). V was trimmed by 10 bases and J by 0 bases, leaving 10 bases between them. The CDR3 bases are TGTGCCACCCAGCTAAGCTCCTACAATGAGCAGTTCTTC. Protein sequence: CATQLSSYNEQFF.